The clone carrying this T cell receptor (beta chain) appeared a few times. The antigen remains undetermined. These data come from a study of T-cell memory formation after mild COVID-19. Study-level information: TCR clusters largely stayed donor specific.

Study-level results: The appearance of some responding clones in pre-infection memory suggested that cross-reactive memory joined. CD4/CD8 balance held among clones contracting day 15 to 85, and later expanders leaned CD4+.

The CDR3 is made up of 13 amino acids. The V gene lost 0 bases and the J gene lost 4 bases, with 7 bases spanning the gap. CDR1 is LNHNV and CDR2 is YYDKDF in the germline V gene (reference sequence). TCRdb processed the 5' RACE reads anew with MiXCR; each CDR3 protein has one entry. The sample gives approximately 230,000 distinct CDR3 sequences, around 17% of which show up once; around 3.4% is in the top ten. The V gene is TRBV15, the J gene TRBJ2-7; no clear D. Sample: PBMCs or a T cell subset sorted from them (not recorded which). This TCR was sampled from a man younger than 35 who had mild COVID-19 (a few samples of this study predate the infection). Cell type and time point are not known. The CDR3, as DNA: TGTGCCACCAGCAGAGATCGGCAATACGAGCAGTACGTC. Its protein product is CATSRDRQYEQYV.